This TCR beta chain was recorded in a study of shared clonotypes between healthy human individuals. Libraries were prepared by immunoSEQ multiplex PCR; TCRdb keeps only in-frame clonotypes and omits some of them. Among millions of clones listed, 85% to 95% were seen once. The CDR3 loop spans 16 amino acids. Germline V gene data show CDR1 as SEHNR and CDR2 as FQNEAQ (reference sequence). The V end lost 7 bases, the J end lost 0 bases, and 16 bases lay between the germline ends. Adult donors, all healthy and HIV-negative, had no recent acute infections or vaccinations. Material: naive CD4+ T cells sorted from blood. Stated subset: CD45RA+ positively selected. This receptor was obtained from a man between 18 and 29 years old in good health. The chain uses TRBV7-9 and TRBJ2-1; D gene uncertain. CDR3 bases: TGTGCCAGCATCGATAAGGGCTGGAGCTCCTACAATGAGCAGTTCTTC. Protein sequence: CASIDKGWSSYNEQFF.